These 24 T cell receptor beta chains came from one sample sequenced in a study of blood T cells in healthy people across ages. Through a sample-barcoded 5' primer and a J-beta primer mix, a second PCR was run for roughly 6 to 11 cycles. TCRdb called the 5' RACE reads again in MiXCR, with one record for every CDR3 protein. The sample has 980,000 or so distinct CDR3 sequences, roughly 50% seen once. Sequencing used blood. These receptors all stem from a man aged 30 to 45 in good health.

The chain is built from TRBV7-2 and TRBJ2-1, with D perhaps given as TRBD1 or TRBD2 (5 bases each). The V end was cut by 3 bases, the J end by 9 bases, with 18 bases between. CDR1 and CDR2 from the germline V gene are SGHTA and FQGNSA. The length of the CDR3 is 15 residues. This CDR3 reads CASSFRDPGTGEQFF. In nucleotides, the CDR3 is TGTGCCAGCAGCTTTAGGGACCCCGGGACGGGTGAGCAGTTCTTC.

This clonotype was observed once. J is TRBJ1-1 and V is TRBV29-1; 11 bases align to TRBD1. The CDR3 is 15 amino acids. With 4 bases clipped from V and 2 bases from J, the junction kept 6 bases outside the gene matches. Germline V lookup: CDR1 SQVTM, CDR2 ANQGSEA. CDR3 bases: TGCAGCGTTGTTCGGACAGGGGGCAGAAACACTGAAGCTTTCTTT. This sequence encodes CSVVRTGGRNTEAFF.

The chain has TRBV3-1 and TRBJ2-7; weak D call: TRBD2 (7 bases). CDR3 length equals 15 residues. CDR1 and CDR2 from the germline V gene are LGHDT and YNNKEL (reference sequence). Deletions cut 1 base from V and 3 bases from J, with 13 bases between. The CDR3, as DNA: TGTGCCAGCAGCCAAGTGGCGGGGGCCGTCTACGAGCAGTACTTC. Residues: CASSQVAGAVYEQYF.

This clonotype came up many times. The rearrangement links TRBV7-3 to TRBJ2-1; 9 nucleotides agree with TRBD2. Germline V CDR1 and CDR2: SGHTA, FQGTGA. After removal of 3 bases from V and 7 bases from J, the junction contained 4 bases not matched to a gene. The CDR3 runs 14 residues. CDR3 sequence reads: CASSFSSGANEQFF. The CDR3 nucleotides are TGTGCCAGCAGCTTTTCTAGCGGGGCGAATGAGCAGTTCTTC.

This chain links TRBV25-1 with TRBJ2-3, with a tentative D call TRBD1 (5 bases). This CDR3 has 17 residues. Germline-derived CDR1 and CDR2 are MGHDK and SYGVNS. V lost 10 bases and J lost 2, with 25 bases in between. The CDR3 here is CANCNRSQGRPTDTQYF. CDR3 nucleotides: TGTGCCAACTGTAACCGATCCCAGGGAAGACCCACAGATACGCAGTATTTT.

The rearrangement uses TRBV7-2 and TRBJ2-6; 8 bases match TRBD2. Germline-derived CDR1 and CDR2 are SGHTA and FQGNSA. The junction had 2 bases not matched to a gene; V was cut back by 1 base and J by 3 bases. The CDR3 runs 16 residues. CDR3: CASSLDAGGGANVLTF. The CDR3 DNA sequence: TGTGCCAGCAGCTTAGACGCGGGGGGTGGGGCCAACGTCCTGACTTTC. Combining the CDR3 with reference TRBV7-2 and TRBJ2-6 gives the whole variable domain GAGVSQSPSNKVTEKGKDVELRCDPISGHTALYWYRQSLGQGLEFLIYFQGNSAPDKSGLPSDRFSAERTGGSVSTLTIQRTQQEDSAVYLCASSLDAGGGANVLTFGAGSRLTVL.

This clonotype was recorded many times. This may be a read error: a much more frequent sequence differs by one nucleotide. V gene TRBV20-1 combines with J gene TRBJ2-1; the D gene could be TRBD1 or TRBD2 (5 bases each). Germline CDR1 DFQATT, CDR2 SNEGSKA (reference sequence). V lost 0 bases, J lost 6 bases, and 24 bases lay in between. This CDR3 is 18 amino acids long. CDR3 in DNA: TGCAGTGCTAGAGATTTGAGCAAGGGACGAAGATACATCAATGAGCAGTTCTTC. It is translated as CSARDLSKGRRYINEQFF.

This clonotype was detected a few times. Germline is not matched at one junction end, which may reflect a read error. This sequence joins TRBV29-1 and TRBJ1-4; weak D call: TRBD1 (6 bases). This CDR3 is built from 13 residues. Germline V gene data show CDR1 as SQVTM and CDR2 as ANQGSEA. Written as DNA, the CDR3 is TGCAGCGCTGAAAGGGGGGCGGATGAAAAACTGTTTTTT. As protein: CSAERGADEKLFF.

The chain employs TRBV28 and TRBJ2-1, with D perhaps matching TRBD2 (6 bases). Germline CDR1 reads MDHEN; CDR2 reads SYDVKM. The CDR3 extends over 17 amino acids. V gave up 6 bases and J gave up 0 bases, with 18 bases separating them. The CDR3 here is CASSPIGAGGSYNEQFF. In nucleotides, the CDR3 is TGTGCCAGCAGCCCGATCGGGGCCGGGGGCTCCTACAATGAGCAGTTCTTC.

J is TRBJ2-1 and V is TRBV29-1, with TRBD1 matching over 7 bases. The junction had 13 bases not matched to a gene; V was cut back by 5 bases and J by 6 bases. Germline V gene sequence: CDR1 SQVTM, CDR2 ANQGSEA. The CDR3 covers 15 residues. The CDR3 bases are TGCAGCGTTCCGATGCCGGACAGGCAAATCAATGAGCAGTTCTTC. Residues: CSVPMPDRQINEQFF.

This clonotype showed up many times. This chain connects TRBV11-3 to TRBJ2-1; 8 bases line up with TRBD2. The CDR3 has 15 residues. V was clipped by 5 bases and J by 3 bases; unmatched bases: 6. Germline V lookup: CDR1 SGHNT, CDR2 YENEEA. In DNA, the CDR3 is TGTGCCAGCAGCGTCACCGGGGGGGGCTACAATGAGCAGTTCTTC. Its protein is CASSVTGGGYNEQFF.

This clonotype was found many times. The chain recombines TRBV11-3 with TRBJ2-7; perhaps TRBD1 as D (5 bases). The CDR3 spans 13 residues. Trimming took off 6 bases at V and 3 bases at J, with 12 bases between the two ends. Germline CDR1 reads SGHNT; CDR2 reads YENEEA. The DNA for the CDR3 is TGTGCCAGCAGTTTGGGTGACAGCTACGAGCAGTACTTC. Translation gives CASSLGDSYEQYF.

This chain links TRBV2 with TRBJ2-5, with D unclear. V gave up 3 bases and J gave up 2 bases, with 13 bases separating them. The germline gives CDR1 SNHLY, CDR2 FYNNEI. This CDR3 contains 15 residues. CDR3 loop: CASSEMAGKQETQYF. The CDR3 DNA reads TGTGCCAGCAGTGAGATGGCTGGGAAGCAAGAGACCCAGTACTTC.

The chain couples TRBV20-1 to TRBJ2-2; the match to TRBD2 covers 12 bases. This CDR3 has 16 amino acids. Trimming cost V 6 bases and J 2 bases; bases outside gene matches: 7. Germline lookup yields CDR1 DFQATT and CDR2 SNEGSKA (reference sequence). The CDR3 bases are TGCAGTGCCACACTAGCGGGGGGTCCAAACACCGGGGAGCTGTTTTTT. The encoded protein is CSATLAGGPNTGELFF.

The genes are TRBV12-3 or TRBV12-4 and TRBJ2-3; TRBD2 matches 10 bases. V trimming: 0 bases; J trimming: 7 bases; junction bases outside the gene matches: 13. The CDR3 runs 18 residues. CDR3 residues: CASSLAASSGGPQNTQYF. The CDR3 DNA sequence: TGTGCCAGCAGTTTAGCAGCCTCTAGCGGGGGCCCCCAAAATACGCAGTATTTT.

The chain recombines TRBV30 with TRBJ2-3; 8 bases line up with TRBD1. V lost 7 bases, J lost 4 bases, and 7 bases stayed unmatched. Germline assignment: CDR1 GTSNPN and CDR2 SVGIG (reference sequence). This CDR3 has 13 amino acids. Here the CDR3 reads CASLYRGADTQYF. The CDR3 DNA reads TGTGCCTCCTTATACAGGGGGGCAGATACGCAGTATTTT.

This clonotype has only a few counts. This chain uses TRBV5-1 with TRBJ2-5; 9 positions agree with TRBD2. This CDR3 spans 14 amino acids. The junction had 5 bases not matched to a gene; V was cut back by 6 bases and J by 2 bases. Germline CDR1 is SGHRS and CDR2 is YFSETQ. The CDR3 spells CASKSGGSQETQYF. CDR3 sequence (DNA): TGCGCCAGCAAAAGCGGGGGGTCACAAGAGACCCAGTACTTC.

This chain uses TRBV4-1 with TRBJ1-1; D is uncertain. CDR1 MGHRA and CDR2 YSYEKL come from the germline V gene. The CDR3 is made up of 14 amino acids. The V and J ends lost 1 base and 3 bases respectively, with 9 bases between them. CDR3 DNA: TGCGCCAGCAGCCAAGCAAGGGCTTACACTGAAGCTTTCTTT. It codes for CASSQARAYTEAFF.

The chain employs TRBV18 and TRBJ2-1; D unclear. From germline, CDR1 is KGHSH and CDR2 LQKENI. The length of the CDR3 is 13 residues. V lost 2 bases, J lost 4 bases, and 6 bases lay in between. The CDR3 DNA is TGTGCCAGCTCACCAGCCGGGTACAATGAGCAGTTCTTC. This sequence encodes CASSPAGYNEQFF.

CDR3 in amino acids: CASSQDRWGDQPQHF. The CDR3 coding sequence is TGCGCCAGCAGCCAAGATAGGTGGGGGGATCAGCCCCAGCATTTT. The chain recombines TRBV4-1 with TRBJ1-5, with D possibly matching TRBD1 (5 bases). The CDR3 is 15 residues long. The germline gives CDR1 MGHRA, CDR2 YSYEKL. V shed 0 bases and J shed 5 bases, with 11 bases lying between them.

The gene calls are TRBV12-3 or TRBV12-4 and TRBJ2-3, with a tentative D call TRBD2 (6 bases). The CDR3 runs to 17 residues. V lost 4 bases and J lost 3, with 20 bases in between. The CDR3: CASSSDPLAQKTDTQYF. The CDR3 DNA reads TGTGCCAGCAGTTCAGACCCCCTAGCGCAAAAAACAGATACGCAGTATTTT.

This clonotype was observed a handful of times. The DNA of the CDR3 is TGTGCCAGCAGCTCCAGGACTAGCGGGGGGATCGCTGGGGCCAACGTCCTGACTTTC. Amino acid sequence: CASSSRTSGGIAGANVLTF. The gene calls are TRBV7-3 and TRBJ2-6; 14 bases fit TRBD2. The CDR3 contains 19 residues. Germline trimming cut 4 bases from V and 2 bases from J; bases unmatched to any gene: 7. Germline V gene sequence: CDR1 SGHTA, CDR2 FQGTGA.

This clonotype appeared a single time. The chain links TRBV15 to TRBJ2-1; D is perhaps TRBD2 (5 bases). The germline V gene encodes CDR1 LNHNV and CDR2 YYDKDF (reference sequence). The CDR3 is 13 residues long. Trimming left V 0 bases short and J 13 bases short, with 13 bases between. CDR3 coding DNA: TGTGCCACCAGCAGAGATTTCGCGGAGGTTCAGTTCTTC. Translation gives CATSRDFAEVQFF.

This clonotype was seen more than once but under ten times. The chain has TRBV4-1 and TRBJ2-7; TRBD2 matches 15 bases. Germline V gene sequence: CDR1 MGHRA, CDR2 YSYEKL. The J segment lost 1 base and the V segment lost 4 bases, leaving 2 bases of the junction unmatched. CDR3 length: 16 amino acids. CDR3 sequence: CASSRGLAGGSYEQYF. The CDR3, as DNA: TGCGCCAGCAGCCGGGGACTAGCGGGGGGTTCCTACGAGCAGTACTTC.